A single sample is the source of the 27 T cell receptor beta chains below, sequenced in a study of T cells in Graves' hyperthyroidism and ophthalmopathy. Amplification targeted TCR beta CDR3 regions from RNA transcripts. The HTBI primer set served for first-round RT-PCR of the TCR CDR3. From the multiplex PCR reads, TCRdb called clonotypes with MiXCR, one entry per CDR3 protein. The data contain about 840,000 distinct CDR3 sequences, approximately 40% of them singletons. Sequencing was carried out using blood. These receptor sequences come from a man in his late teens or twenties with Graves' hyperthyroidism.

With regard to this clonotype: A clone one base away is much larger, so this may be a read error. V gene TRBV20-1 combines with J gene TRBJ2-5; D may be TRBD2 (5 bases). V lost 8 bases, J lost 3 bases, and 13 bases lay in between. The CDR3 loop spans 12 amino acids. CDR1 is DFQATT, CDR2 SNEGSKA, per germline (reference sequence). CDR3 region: CSTRPGEETQYF. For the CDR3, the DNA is TGCAGTACTCGCCCCGGGGAAGAGACCCAGTACTTC.

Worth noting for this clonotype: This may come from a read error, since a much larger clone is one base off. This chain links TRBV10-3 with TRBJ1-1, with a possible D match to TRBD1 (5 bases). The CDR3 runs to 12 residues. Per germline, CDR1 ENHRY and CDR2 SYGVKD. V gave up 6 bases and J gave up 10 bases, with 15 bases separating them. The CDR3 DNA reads TGTGCCATCAGAGAGGGGAGGGTCGGAGCTTTCTTT. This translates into CAIREGRVGAFF.

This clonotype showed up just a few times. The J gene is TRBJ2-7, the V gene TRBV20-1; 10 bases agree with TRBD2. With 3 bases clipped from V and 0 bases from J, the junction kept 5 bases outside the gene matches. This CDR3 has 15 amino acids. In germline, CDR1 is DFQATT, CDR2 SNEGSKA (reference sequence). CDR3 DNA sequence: TGCAGTGCTAGTGCTAGCGGGAGCTTCTCCTACGAGCAGTACTTC. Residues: CSASASGSFSYEQYF.

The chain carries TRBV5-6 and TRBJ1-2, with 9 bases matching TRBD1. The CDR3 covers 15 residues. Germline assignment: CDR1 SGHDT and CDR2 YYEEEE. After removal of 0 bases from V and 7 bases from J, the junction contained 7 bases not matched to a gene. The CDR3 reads CASSLAGQGSFGYTF. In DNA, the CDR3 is TGTGCCAGCAGCTTGGCGGGACAGGGATCTTTTGGCTACACCTTC. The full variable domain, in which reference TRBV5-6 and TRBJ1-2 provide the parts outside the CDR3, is DAGVTQSPTHLIKTRGQQVTLRCSPKSGHDTVSWYQQALGQGPQFIFQYYEEEERQRGNFPDRFSGHQFPNYSSELNVNALLLGDSALYLCASSLAGQGSFGYTFGSGTRLTVV.

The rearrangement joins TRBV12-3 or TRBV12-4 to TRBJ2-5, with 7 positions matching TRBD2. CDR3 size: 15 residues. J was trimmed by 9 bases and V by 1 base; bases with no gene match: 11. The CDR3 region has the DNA TGTGCCAGCAGTTTAGTAAGCGGGGACGAACGAGCCCAGTACTTC. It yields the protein CASSLVSGDERAQYF.

CDR3 region: CASSFPGIEETQYF. CDR3 DNA sequence: TGTGCCAGCAGTTTTCCCGGGATTGAAGAGACCCAGTACTTC. The rearrangement joins TRBV7-3 to TRBJ2-5; possible D gene TRBD2, 5 bases. V lost 6 bases and J lost 3, with 14 bases in between. This CDR3 is built from 14 residues. CDR1 is SGHTA and CDR2 is FQGTGA in the germline V gene.

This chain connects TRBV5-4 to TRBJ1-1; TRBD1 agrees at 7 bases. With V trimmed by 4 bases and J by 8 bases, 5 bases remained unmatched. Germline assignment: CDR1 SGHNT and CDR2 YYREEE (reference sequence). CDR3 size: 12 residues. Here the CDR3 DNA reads TGTGCCAGCAGCAAGGGGACAGTAGAAGCTTTCTTT. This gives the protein CASSKGTVEAFF.

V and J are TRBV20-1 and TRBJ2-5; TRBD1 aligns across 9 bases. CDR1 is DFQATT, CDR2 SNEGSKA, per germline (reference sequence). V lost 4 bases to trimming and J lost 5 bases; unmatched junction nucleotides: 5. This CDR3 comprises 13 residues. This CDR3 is CSATSGTGETQYF. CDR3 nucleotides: TGCAGTGCTACTTCAGGGACAGGGGAGACCCAGTACTTC.

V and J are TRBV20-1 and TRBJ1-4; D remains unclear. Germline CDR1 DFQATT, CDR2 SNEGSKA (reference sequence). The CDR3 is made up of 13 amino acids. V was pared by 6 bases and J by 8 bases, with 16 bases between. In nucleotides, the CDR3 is TGCAGTGCGTTGAAACGTAAAGGGGAAAAACTGTTTTTT. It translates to CSALKRKGEKLFF.

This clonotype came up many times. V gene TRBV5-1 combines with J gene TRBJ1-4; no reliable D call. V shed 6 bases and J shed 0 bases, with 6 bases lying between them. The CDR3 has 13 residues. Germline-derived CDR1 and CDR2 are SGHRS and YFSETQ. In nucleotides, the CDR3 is TGCGCCAGCATGGGGACAACTAATGAAAAACTGTTTTTT. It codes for CASMGTTNEKLFF. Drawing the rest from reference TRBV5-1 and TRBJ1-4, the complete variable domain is KAGVTQTPRYLIKTRGQQVTLSCSPISGHRSVSWYQQTPGQGLQFLFEYFSETQRNKGNFPGRFSGRQFSNSRSEMNVSTLELGDSALYLCASMGTTNEKLFFGSGTQLSVL.

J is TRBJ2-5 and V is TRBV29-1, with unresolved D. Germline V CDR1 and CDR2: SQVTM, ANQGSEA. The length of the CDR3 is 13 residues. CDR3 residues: CSASSQDWETQYF. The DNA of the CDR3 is TGCAGTGCCAGCAGCCAAGATTGGGAGACCCAGTACTTC.

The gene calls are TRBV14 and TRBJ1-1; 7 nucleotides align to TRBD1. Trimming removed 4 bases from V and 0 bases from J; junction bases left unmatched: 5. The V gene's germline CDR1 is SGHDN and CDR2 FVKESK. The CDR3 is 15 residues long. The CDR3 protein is CASSPWDSLNTEAFF. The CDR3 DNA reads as TGTGCCAGCAGCCCTTGGGACAGTTTGAACACTGAAGCTTTCTTT.

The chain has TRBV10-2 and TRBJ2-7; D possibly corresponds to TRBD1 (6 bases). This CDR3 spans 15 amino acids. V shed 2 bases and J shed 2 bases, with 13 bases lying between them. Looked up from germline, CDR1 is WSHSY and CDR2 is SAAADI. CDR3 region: CASSERAGAAYEQYF. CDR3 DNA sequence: TGCGCCAGCAGTGAGCGGGCAGGGGCGGCCTACGAGCAGTACTTC.

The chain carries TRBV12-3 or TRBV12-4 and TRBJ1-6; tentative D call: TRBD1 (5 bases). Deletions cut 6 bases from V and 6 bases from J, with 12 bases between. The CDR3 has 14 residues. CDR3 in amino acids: CASRRDVLNSPLHF. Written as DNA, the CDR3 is TGTGCCAGCAGAAGGGACGTACTTAATTCACCCCTCCACTTT.

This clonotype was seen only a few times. The DNA for the CDR3 is TGTGCCAGCAGTCCAATAAGCGGGGGTGACACCGGGGAGCTGTTTTTT. As protein: CASSPISGGDTGELFF. The chain has TRBV12-3 or TRBV12-4 and TRBJ2-2; 8 bases fit TRBD2. Trimming at V came to 5 bases and at J to 3 bases, leaving 8 bases not matched to a gene. The CDR3 spans 16 residues.

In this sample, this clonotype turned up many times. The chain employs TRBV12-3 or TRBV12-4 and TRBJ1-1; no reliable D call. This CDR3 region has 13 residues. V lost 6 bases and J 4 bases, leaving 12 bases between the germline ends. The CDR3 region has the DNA TGTGCCAGCAGCTTAACCCTGGGCACTGAAGCTTTCTTT. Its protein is CASSLTLGTEAFF.

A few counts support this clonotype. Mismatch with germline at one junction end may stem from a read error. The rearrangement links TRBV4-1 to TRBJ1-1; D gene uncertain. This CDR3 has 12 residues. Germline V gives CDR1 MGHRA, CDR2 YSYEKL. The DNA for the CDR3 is TGTGCCAGCAGCCCGGACGCGAAGGAAGCTTTCTTT. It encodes CASSPDAKEAFF.

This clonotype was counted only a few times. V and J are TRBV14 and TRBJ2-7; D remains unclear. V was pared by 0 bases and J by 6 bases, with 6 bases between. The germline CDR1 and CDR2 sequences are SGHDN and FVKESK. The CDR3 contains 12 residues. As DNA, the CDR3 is TGTGCCAGCAGCCAAGATCTGCTCGAGCAGTACTTC. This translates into CASSQDLLEQYF.

The CDR3, as DNA: TGCGCCAGCAGCCAAGGAGGTGCGGGGAGGGCCTACGAGCAGTACTTC. Its protein product is CASSQGGAGRAYEQYF. The chain uses TRBV4-3 and TRBJ2-7; 7 bases match TRBD2. V shed 1 base and J 2 bases; nucleotides not matched to a gene: 8. CDR1 is LGHNA, CDR2 YSLEER, per germline. The CDR3 runs to 16 residues.

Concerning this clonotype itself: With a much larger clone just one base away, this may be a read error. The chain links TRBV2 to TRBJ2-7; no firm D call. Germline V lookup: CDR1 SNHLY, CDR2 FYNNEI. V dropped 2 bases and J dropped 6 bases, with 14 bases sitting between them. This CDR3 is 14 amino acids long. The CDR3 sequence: CASSETKIPCEQYF. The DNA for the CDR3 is TGTGCCAGCAGTGAAACAAAGATTCCCTGCGAGCAGTACTTC.

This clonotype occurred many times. The CDR3 DNA reads TGCAGCGTTGATGGCGGGTACTCTGGAAACACCATATATTTT. This gives the protein CSVDGGYSGNTIYF. The V and J genes are TRBV29-1 and TRBJ1-3; D unresolved. Deletions cut 3 bases from V and 0 bases from J, with 9 bases between. The germline V gene encodes CDR1 SQVTM and CDR2 ANQGSEA. The CDR3 is 14 residues long.

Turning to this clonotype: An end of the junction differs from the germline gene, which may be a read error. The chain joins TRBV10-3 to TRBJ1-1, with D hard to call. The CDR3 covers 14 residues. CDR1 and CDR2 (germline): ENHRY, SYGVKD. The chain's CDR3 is CASSFLRGEGEAFF. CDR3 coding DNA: TGTGCCAGCAGTTTCCTCCGGGGAGAAGGTGAAGCTTTCTTT.

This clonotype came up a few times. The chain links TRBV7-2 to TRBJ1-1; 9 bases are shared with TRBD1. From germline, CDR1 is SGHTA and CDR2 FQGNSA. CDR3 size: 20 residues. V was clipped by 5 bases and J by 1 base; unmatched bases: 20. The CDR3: CASSHSISATGGAGNTEAFF. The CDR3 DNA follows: TGTGCCAGCAGCCACTCTATTTCCGCTACAGGGGGCGCGGGGAACACTGAAGCTTTCTTT. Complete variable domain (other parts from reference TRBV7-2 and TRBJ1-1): GAGVSQSPSNKVTEKGKDVELRCDPISGHTALYWYRQSLGQGLEFLIYFQGNSAPDKSGLPSDRFSAERTGGSVSTLTIQRTQQEDSAVYLCASSHSISATGGAGNTEAFFGQGTRLTVV.

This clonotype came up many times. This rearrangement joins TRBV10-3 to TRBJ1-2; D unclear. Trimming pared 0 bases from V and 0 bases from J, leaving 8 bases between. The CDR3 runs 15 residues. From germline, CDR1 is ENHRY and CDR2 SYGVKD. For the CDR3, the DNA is TGTGCCATCAGTGAGTCCGGGGATTCTAACTATGGCTACACCTTC. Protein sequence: CAISESGDSNYGYTF.

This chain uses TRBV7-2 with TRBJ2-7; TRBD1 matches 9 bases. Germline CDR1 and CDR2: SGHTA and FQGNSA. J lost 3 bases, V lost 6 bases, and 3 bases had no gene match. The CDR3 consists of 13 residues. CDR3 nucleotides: TGTACCAGCAGACAGGGGGCGAACTACGAGCAGTACTTC. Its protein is CTSRQGANYEQYF. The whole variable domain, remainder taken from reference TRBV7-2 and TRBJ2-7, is GAGVSQSPSNKVTEKGKDVELRCDPISGHTALYWYRQSLGQGLEFLIYFQGNSAPDKSGLPSDRFSAERTGGSVSTLTIQRTQQEDSAVYLCTSRQGANYEQYFGPGTRLTVT.

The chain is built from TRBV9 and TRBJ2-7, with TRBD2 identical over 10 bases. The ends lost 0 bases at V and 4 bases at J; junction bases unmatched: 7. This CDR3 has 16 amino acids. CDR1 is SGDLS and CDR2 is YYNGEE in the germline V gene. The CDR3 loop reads CASSVDSLAGEYEQYF. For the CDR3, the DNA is TGTGCCAGCAGCGTAGATAGTCTAGCGGGAGAATACGAGCAGTACTTC.

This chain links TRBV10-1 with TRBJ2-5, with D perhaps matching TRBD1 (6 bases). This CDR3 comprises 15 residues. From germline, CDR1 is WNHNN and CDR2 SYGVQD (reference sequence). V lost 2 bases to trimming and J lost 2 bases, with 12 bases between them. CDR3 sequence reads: CASSEAGAGQETQYF. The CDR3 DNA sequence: TGCGCCAGCAGTGAGGCAGGGGCAGGACAAGAGACCCAGTACTTC.